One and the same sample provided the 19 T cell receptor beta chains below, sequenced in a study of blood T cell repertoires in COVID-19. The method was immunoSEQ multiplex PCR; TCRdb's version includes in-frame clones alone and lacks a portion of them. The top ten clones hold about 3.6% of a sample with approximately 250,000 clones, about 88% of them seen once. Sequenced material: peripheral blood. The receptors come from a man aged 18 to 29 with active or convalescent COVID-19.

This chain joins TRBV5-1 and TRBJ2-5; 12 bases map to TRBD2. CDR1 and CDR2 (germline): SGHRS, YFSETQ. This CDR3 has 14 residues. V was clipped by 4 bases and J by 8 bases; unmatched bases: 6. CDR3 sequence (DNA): TGCGCCAGCAGCGACACTAGCGGGGGGTCAACCCAGTACTTC. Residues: CASSDTSGGSTQYF.

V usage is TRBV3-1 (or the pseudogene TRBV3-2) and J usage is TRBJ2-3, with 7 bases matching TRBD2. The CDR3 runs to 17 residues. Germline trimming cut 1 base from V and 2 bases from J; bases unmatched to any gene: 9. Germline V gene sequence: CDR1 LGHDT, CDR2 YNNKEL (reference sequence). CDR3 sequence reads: CASSQVTAGALTDTQYF. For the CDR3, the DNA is TGTGCCAGCAGCCAAGTAACGGCGGGAGCTCTCACAGATACGCAGTATTTT.

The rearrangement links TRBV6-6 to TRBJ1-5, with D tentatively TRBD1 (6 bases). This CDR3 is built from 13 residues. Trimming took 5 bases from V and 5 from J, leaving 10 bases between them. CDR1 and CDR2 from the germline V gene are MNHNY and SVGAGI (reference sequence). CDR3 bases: TGTGCCAGCAGTGCAAACAGGGATCAGCCCCAGCATTTT. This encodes CASSANRDQPQHF.

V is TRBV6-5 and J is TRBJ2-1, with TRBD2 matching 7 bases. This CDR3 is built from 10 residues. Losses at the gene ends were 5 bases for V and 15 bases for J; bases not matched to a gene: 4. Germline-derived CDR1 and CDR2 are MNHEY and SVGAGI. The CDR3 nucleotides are TGTGCCAGCAGTCAGCGGGGTCCGTTCTTC. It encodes CASSQRGPFF.

CDR3 in DNA: TGTGCCACCAGTGATTTCGCGGCCCCACATTACAATGAGCAGTTCTTC. It is translated as CATSDFAAPHYNEQFF. V and J are TRBV24-1 and TRBJ2-1, with D unresolved. Trimming left V 1 base short and J 4 bases short, with 13 bases between. This CDR3 is 16 amino acids long. CDR1 and CDR2 (germline): KGHDR, SFDVKD.

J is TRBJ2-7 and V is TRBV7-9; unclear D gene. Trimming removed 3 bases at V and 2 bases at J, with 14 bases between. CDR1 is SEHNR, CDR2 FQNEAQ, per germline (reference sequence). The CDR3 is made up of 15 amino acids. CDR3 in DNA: TGTGCCAGCAGCTTTGGCGGATCCCCCCCCTACGAGCAGTACTTC. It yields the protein CASSFGGSPPYEQYF.

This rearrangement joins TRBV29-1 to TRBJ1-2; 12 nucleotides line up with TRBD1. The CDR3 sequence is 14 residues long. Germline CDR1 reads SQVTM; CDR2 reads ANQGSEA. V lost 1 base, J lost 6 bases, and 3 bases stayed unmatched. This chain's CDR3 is CSVEGRDRGHGYTF. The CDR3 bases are TGCAGCGTTGAAGGTCGGGACAGGGGGCATGGCTACACCTTC. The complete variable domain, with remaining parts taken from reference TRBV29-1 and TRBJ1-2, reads SAVISQKPSRDICQRGTSLTIQCQVDSQVTMMFWYRQQPGQSLTLIATANQGSEATYESGFVIDKFPISRPNLTFSTLTVSNMSPEDSSIYLCSVEGRDRGHGYTFGSGTRLTVV.

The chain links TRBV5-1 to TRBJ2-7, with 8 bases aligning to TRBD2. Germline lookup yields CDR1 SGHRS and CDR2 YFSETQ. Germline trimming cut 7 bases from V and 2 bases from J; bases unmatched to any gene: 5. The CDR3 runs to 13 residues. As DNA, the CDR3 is TGCGCCAGCGGAGCGGGGGCTACCTACGAGCAGTACTTC. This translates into CASGAGATYEQYF.

The CDR3 loop is CASSYSDRDYEQYF. The CDR3 DNA follows: TGTGCCAGCAGTTACTCAGACAGGGACTACGAGCAGTACTTC. The V gene is TRBV6-5, the J gene TRBJ2-7, with 7 bases aligning to TRBD1. This CDR3 contains 14 residues. V trimming: 0 bases; J trimming: 3 bases; junction bases outside the gene matches: 2. Germline CDR1 is MNHEY and CDR2 is SVGAGI.

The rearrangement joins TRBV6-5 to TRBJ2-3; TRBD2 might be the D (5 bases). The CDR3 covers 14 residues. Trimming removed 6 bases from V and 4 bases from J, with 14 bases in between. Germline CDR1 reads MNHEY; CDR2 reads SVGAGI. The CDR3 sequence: CASRLYSEADTQYF. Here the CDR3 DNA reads TGTGCCAGCAGGTTATATAGCGAGGCAGATACGCAGTATTTT.

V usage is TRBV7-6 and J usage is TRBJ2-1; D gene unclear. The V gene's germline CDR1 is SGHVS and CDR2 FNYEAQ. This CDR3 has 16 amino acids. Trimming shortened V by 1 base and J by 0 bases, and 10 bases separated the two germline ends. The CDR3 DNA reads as TGTGCCAGCAGCTTAGAGGCCGCTAGCTCCTACAATGAGCAGTTCTTC. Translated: CASSLEAASSYNEQFF.

CDR3 protein: CASSFQGSSGEQYF. The CDR3 DNA reads TGTGCCAGCAGCTTTCAGGGGTCGTCTGGCGAGCAGTACTTC. This rearrangement joins TRBV7-2 to TRBJ2-7; D is perhaps TRBD1 (6 bases). Germline loops: CDR1 SGHTA, CDR2 FQGNSA. V lost 3 bases and J 6 bases, leaving 15 bases between the germline ends. The CDR3 is 14 amino acids.

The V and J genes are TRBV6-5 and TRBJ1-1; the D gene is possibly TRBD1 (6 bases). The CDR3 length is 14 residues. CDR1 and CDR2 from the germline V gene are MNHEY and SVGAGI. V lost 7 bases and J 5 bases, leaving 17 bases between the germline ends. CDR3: CASISTRGRTEAFF. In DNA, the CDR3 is TGTGCCAGCATTTCTACCAGGGGTAGAACTGAAGCTTTCTTT.

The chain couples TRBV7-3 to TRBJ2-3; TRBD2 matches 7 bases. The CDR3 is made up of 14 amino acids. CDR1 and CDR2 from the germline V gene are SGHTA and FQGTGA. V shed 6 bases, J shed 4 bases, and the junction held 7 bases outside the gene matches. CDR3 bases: TGTGCCAGCAGTTCGAGCGGGAACGCAGATACGCAGTATTTT. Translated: CASSSSGNADTQYF.

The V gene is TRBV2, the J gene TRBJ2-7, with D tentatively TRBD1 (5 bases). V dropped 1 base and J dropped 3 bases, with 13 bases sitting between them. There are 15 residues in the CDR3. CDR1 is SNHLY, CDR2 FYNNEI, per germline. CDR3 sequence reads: CASSEGDSTFYEQYF. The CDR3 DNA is TGTGCCAGCAGTGAAGGAGACAGTACCTTCTACGAGCAGTACTTC.

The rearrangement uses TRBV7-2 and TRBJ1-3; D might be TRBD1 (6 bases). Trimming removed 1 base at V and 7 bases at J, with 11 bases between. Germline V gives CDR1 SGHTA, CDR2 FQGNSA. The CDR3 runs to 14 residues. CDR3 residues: CASSLDDRRNTIYF. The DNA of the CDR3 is TGTGCCAGCAGCTTAGATGACAGGCGGAACACCATATATTTT.

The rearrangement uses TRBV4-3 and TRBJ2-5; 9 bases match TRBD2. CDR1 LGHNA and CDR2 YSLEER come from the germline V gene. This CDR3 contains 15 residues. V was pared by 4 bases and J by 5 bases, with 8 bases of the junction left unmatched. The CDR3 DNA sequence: TGCGCCAGCAGCCCGGGACTAGCATCCCTCGAGACCCAGTACTTC. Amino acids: CASSPGLASLETQYF.

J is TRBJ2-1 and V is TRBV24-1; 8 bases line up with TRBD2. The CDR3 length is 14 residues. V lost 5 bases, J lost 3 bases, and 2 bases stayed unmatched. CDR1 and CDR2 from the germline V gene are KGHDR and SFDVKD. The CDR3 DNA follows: TGTGCCACCAGTGGCGGGGGGCTCTACAATGAGCAGTTCTTC. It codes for CATSGGGLYNEQFF.

CDR3 in amino acids: CASSQGQAQETQYF. The CDR3 DNA reads as TGTGCCAGCAGCCAGGGACAGGCCCAAGAGACCCAGTACTTC. The chain couples TRBV7-2 to TRBJ2-5; TRBD1 aligns across 8 bases. Trimming removed 5 bases from V and 1 base from J; junction bases left unmatched: 3. This CDR3 comprises 14 residues. CDR1 and CDR2 (germline): SGHTA, FQGNSA.